This T cell receptor beta chain was sequenced in a study of shared clonotypes between healthy human individuals (dated by TCRdb to about 2020). As for the study more broadly: A couple of women and three men aged 18 to 49 years were included in the cohort. Libraries were prepared and TCR repertoires were sequenced by different laboratories using diverse techniques, in order to increase sequencing depth and limit assay-specific biases. For each donor, CD4 naive and CD4 memory were each given three plates, CD8 naive was given two plates, and CD8 memory was given one plate. To estimate repertoire size and how much clonotype sharing occurs between individuals, the study deeply sequenced the blood TCR repertoires of five or six healthy adults. Each donor's leukapheresis produced roughly between roughly 0.85 and 10 billion PBMCs.

Concerning this clone: There is no known antigen for this receptor. The sample holds no much larger clone one base away, and base qualities are not on file.

CD8 naive samples were CD45RO-negative cells positively selected for CCR7, giving a CD45RA+CCR7+ population that excluded TemRA cells. The donors were healthy, HIV-negative adults who had no recently reported acute infections or vaccinations. Every donor was a Caucasian adult living in Nashville, Tennessee, USA. Blood was obtained by leukapheresis, after which PBMCs were separated by Ficoll-Histopaque density gradient centrifugation and cryopreserved in liquid nitrogen vapor phase. Analytical flow cytometry was used to check the purity and quantity of each magnetically sorted T cell population. From each sorted fraction, genomic DNA was isolated and quantified by UV absorbance on a Nanodrop 2000c. Deletion took 1 base off V and 3 bases off J, with a span of 12 bases between the germline ends. CDR1 and CDR2 are read off the germline V gene (reference sequence) as LNHDA and SQIVND. The CDR3, cysteine through phenylalanine, is 16 amino acids long. This entry keeps only the CDR3 DNA: 48 bases, framed from base 1.

The paper as a whole reports these results and caveats: Pairwise subsampling led to the expectation that sequencing depth would affect the degree of clonotype sharing among donors. Sampling was limited to blood, and TCR repertoires in tissue likely differ from TCR repertoires in blood. Naive subsets generally had larger estimated clonotype richness than memory subsets. Compared with non-shared clonotypes, clonotypes shared by all four sorted-subset donors had higher generation probabilities. Incomplete sequencing was indicated by rarefaction of sorted-subset datasets, despite the large sequencing depth. Across several donors, approximately 4.6% of naive CD4, over 3% of naive CD8, approximately 2.5% of memory CD4, and approximately 0.4% of memory CD8 clonotypes were shared. The small number of donors limited the genetic and exposure-history diversity represented.

Using the deep immunoSEQ assay, multiplex PCR amplified TCR CDR3 regions from genomic DNA. Extracted genomic DNA from each cell subset was distributed evenly across all wells of several immunoSEQ 96-well plates, and each plate was treated as a replicate. Each replicate PCR for sorted subsets received about 220 ng genomic DNA, equal to tens of thousands of T cell genomes. Purified libraries were measured with a Qubit 3.0 fluorometer, size-checked on a Bioanalyzer 2100, and measured again with the KAPA Library Quantification kit. Every immunoSEQ 96-well plate was sequenced on a dedicated single-read 150-cycle Illumina NextSeq 550 flow cell. Regarding the original processing steps: The immunoSEQ output contained only junctional sequences without quality scores, so filtering could not match that applied to full-length reads. To assign V/J genes and CDR3, sequences were annotated using PyIR, a Python wrapper for IgBLAST v1.9, with IMGT germline references. Reads were filtered out if the reads had weak V/J assignments (E-value above 1e-6), no CDR3, stop codons, out-of-frame junctions, or ambiguous translated residues. V3J clonotypes were defined as sequences sharing an identical inferred V gene, J gene, and CDR3 amino acid sequence. Percentage overlap between repertoires was calculated by dividing the number of shared unique clonotypes by the size of the smaller repertoire. Three approaches were used to assess repertoire richness: RTK rarefaction, the Chao1 estimator, and Recon v2.1 estimates of unobserved clonotypes. For all TCRbeta clonotypes obtained by the gDNA method from a handful of donors, generation probabilities were computed with OLGA. In its TCRdb copy, this immuneACCESS table keeps in-frame sequences only and misses some clones. Where compared with another copy, unresolved V genes explain less than half of these, and the others have no known cause. V and J calls and clone size are copied from that table; D and trimming were computed from the DNA. A total of approximately 2,000,000 clones appear in this sample, around 93% of them only once. About 1.6% of the sample rests with the top ten.

Sequences were obtained from naive CD8+ T cells from PBMCs. Interpreted using the paper, the cell subset or site label stands for: CD45RA+CCR7+. This receptor was identified in a man younger than 35 in good health. Some clones in this sample may be carry-over from other donors' samples. The chain was built from TRBV19 and TRBJ1-4; D gene: possibly TRBD1, on 6 matching bases. The CDR3 protein is CASSIVGTRANEKLFF. DNA sequence: TGTGCCAGTAGTATAGTCGGGACAAGGGCTAATGAAAAACTGTTTTTT.